The 28 T cell receptor beta chains below all came from one sample that was sequenced in a study of cytomegalovirus exposure and HLA in healthy donors. With 60 Vbeta and 13 Jbeta primers, the PCR was carried out. Data came from immunoSEQ multiplex PCR; TCRdb stores just in-frame clones and leaves some out. The sample carries roughly 200,000 clones, approximately 85% recorded once. The sample taken for sequencing was PBMCs. These receptors were obtained from a girl aged 10 to 17 in good health and CMV-seropositive.

The chain recombines TRBV9 with TRBJ2-1, with TRBD2 matching over 9 bases. The trim removed 3 bases at V and 8 bases at J, leaving 12 bases unmatched. The germline V gene encodes CDR1 SGDLS and CDR2 YYNGEE. There are 16 residues in the CDR3. CDR3 sequence (DNA): TGTGCCAGCAGCGAGAGTGGCGGGGGGGCCAAGGATGAGCAGTTCTTC. Translation gives CASSESGGGAKDEQFF.

The J gene is TRBJ2-6, the V gene TRBV19; 8 nucleotides match TRBD2. In germline, CDR1 is LNHDA, CDR2 SQIVND (reference sequence). The V gene end was trimmed by 5 bases and the J gene end by 3 bases; junction bases not matched to a gene: 6. The length of the CDR3 is 16 residues. Here the CDR3 DNA reads TGTGCCAGTAGTGCCGGGACTAGTGATGGGGCCAACGTCCTGACTTTC. It specifies CASSAGTSDGANVLTF.

The chain has TRBV4-3 and TRBJ2-3, with TRBD2 matching 9 bases. CDR1 is LGHNA, CDR2 YSLEER, per germline. The CDR3 is 14 residues long. With V trimmed by 4 bases and J by 5 bases, 4 bases remained unmatched. The CDR3 loop is CASSRGGAGDTQYF. The CDR3, as DNA: TGCGCCAGCAGCCGCGGGGGGGCTGGAGATACGCAGTATTTT.

The V gene is TRBV2, the J gene TRBJ1-4; D is unclear. This CDR3 has 13 amino acids. Trimming cost V 3 bases and J 7 bases, with 9 bases left between them. Germline CDR1 and CDR2: SNHLY and FYNNEI. The CDR3: CASSDYRSEKLFF. CDR3 bases: TGTGCCAGCAGTGATTACAGAAGTGAAAAACTGTTTTTT. The whole variable domain, filled in from reference TRBV2 and TRBJ1-4, reads EPEVTQTPSHQVTQMGQEVILRCVPISNHLYFYWYRQILGQKVEFLVSFYNNEISEKSEIFDDQFSVERPDGSNFTLKIRSTKLEDSAMYFCASSDYRSEKLFFGSGTQLSVL.

Only one count was recorded for this clone. The rearrangement joins TRBV5-1 to TRBJ2-7, with D hard to call. Germline CDR1 and CDR2: SGHRS and YFSETQ. V was pared by 2 bases and J by 0 bases, with 12 bases between. The CDR3 length is 15 residues. Here the CDR3 reads CASSFASGDSYEQYF. CDR3 DNA sequence: TGCGCCAGCAGCTTCGCGTCAGGTGACTCCTACGAGCAGTACTTC.

This rearrangement joins TRBV5-6 to TRBJ1-1; TRBD1 matches at 9 bases. Looked up from germline, CDR1 is SGHDT and CDR2 is YYEEEE. The CDR3 consists of 15 residues. Losses at the gene ends were 2 bases for V and 2 bases for J; bases not matched to a gene: 4. CDR3 amino acids: CASSFLGQGNTEAFF. Here the CDR3 DNA reads TGTGCCAGCAGCTTCCTGGGACAGGGAAACACTGAAGCTTTCTTT.

This chain uses TRBV7-8 with TRBJ2-7; D is uncertain. Trimming removed 3 bases at V and 2 bases at J, with 17 bases between. Looked up from germline, CDR1 is SGHVS and CDR2 is FQNEAQ. The CDR3 has 16 residues. The CDR3 loop is CASSLGSVAVAYEQYF. The CDR3 DNA sequence: TGTGCCAGCAGCTTGGGCTCGGTGGCAGTCGCCTACGAGCAGTACTTC.

The chain uses TRBV10-2 and TRBJ1-1; 11 nucleotides agree with TRBD1. V lost 5 bases and J lost 0; bases outside the gene matches: 11. Germline loops: CDR1 WSHSY, CDR2 SAAADI. The CDR3 has 18 residues. CDR3 DNA sequence: TGCGCCAGCAGTAAGACCGGGACAGGGGGTTCTATGAACACTGAAGCTTTCTTT. Its protein is CASSKTGTGGSMNTEAFF.

The chain links TRBV14 to TRBJ2-7; 13 bases match TRBD2. The J segment lost 7 bases and the V segment lost 2 bases, leaving 5 bases of the junction unmatched. The CDR3 runs to 15 residues. Germline V CDR1 and CDR2: SGHDN, FVKESK. CDR3 residues: CASSQFRGLAGEQYF. The DNA of the CDR3 is TGTGCCAGCAGCCAATTCCGGGGACTAGCGGGAGAGCAGTACTTC.

The chain combines TRBV5-1 with TRBJ2-3, with D unclear. The CDR3 runs 15 residues. The germline V and J ends were trimmed by 2 bases and 2 bases, with 12 bases remaining between them. Germline CDR1 and CDR2: SGHRS and YFSETQ. This CDR3 reads CASSLSSLNTDTQYF. CDR3 nucleotides: TGCGCCAGCAGCTTATCGAGCCTAAACACAGATACGCAGTATTTT.

As concerns this clone: Compared with germline, one end of the junction differs, possibly owing to a read error. V gene TRBV2 combines with J gene TRBJ2-7; D unresolved. The CDR3 is 11 amino acids. Germline CDR1 and CDR2: SNHLY and FYNNEI. CDR3 residues: CASSSTLRLDF. CDR3 DNA sequence: TGTGCCAGCAGTAGTACCCTACGACTGGACTTC.

This clone was counted once. The rearrangement uses TRBV7-2 and TRBJ1-5, with D possibly TRBD1 on 5 matching bases. Per germline, CDR1 SGHTA and CDR2 FQGNSA. Trimming cost V 4 bases and J 1 base, with 14 bases left between them. The CDR3 contains 16 residues. In DNA, the CDR3 is TGTGCCAGCAGCTCGGCGGGGGTCCCAAGCAATCAGCCCCAGCATTTT. This gives the protein CASSSAGVPSNQPQHF.

This clone was detected a few times. The J gene is TRBJ1-2, the V gene TRBV9; D is possibly TRBD1 (6 bases). Germline lookup yields CDR1 SGDLS and CDR2 YYNGEE. CDR3 size: 14 residues. Trimming took 0 bases from V and 8 from J, leaving 14 bases between them. In DNA form, the CDR3 reads TGTGCCAGCAGCGTAGAGGCAGGGGTAGGAGGCTACACCTTC. Protein: CASSVEAGVGGYTF.

V usage is TRBV5-5 and J usage is TRBJ1-1, with 7 bases lining up with TRBD1. The CDR3 is 16 residues long. Germline values: CDR1 SGHKS, CDR2 YYEKEE (reference sequence). Trimming took 0 bases from V and 0 from J; bases not matched to a gene: 5. The CDR3 DNA sequence: TGTGCCAGCAGCTTGGGGTCGGGACAGATGAACACTGAAGCTTTCTTT. Protein: CASSLGSGQMNTEAFF.

This sequence joins TRBV19 and TRBJ1-2, with TRBD1 matching over 11 bases. J was trimmed by 2 bases and V by 3 bases; bases with no gene match: 2. The CDR3 runs 15 residues. Germline CDR1 is LNHDA and CDR2 is SQIVND (reference sequence). The CDR3 loop reads CASSMDRGLNYGYTF. As DNA, the CDR3 is TGTGCCAGTAGTATGGACAGGGGGCTCAACTATGGCTACACCTTC.

The chain couples TRBV18 to TRBJ1-2; D possibly corresponds to TRBD1 (5 bases). The V gene lost 4 bases and the J gene lost 6 bases, with 12 bases spanning the gap. Germline-derived CDR1 and CDR2 are KGHSH and LQKENI. The CDR3 totals 13 residues. CDR3 sequence reads: CASSQGIQDGYTF. The CDR3 nucleotides read TGTGCCAGCTCACAAGGGATACAGGATGGCTACACCTTC.

The chain employs TRBV10-3 and TRBJ1-3; D is unresolved. The germline V gene encodes CDR1 ENHRY and CDR2 SYGVKD. Trimming left V 7 bases short and J 0 bases short, with 10 bases between. The CDR3 runs 14 residues. The CDR3 region is CAIMAGDSGNTIYF. In DNA, the CDR3 is TGTGCCATCATGGCGGGAGACTCTGGAAACACCATATATTTT.

There are a few counts of this clone. The junction departs from the called germline gene at one end, perhaps through a read error. V is TRBV7-9 and J is TRBJ2-1; 13 positions agree with TRBD2. CDR3 length equals 16 residues. Germline V CDR1 and CDR2: SEHNR, FQNEAQ (reference sequence). The CDR3 spells CSSSPSGLAGYNEQFF. In DNA form, the CDR3 reads TGTTCCAGCAGCCCCTCGGGACTAGCGGGATACAATGAGCAGTTCTTC.

The chain recombines TRBV4-1 with TRBJ2-1; 7 nucleotides match TRBD2. With V trimmed by 5 bases and J by 2 bases, 12 bases remained unmatched. The CDR3 length is 17 residues. The germline V gene has CDR1 MGHRA and CDR2 YSYEKL. The CDR3 is CASSVVDLAATYNEQFF. The DNA of the CDR3 is TGCGCCAGCAGCGTCGTGGATCTAGCGGCGACCTACAATGAGCAGTTCTTC.

J is TRBJ2-4 and V is TRBV4-1; TRBD1 matches 7 bases. In germline, CDR1 is MGHRA, CDR2 YSYEKL. The CDR3 runs to 17 residues. Losses at the gene ends were 2 bases for V and 3 bases for J; bases not matched to a gene: 10. Written as DNA, the CDR3 is TGCGCCAGCAGCCAACCTCCCCCCAACAGGGGCAAAAACATTCAGTACTTC. Translated, it gives CASSQPPPNRGKNIQYF.

For the CDR3, the DNA is TGTGCCAGCAAATTACAGGCGAACCCGGAAAAACTGTTTTTT. It encodes CASKLQANPEKLFF. V usage is TRBV6-1 and J usage is TRBJ1-4, with D possibly being TRBD1 (5 bases). Per the germline V gene, CDR1 is MNHNS and CDR2 is SASEGT. Between the trimmed V and J ends, which lost 7 bases and 8 bases, there was a span of 17 bases. CDR3 length: 14 residues.

The gene calls are TRBV5-5 and TRBJ2-2, with D possibly TRBD2 on 7 matching bases. V was pared by 0 bases and J by 2 bases, with 8 bases between. Germline CDR1 reads SGHKS; CDR2 reads YYEKEE (reference sequence). The CDR3 has 15 residues. The CDR3 reads CASSLAGGNTGELFF. Written as DNA, the CDR3 is TGTGCCAGCAGCTTGGCGGGGGGCAACACCGGGGAGCTGTTTTTT.

This chain uses TRBV11-2 with TRBJ1-6; TRBD1 aligns across 7 bases. Looked up from germline, CDR1 is SGHAT and CDR2 is FQNNGV. The CDR3 is 15 residues long. V shed 4 bases, J shed 5 bases, and the junction held 5 bases outside the gene matches. This CDR3 is CASSSTGSDNSPLHF. Here the CDR3 DNA reads TGTGCCAGCAGCTCGACAGGGTCCGATAATTCACCCCTCCACTTT.

V and J are TRBV27 and TRBJ2-7, with D tentatively TRBD2 (5 bases). V lost 2 bases and J lost 1, with 15 bases in between. Germline CDR1 reads MNHEY; CDR2 reads SMNVEV (reference sequence). There are 16 residues in the CDR3. CDR3 amino acids: CASSLGRGLASYEQYF. CDR3 bases: TGTGCCAGCAGTTTAGGTCGGGGATTAGCGTCCTACGAGCAGTACTTC.

This chain uses TRBV11-3 with TRBJ2-1; 8 bases fit TRBD2. The CDR3 length is 15 residues. V was clipped by 1 base and J by 5 bases; unmatched bases: 4. Germline lookup yields CDR1 SGHNT and CDR2 YENEEA. CDR3 DNA sequence: TGTGCCAGCAGCTTAGGGAGACTAGCGAACAATGAGCAGTTCTTC. Its protein product is CASSLGRLANNEQFF.

The chain is built from TRBV30 and TRBJ1-3, with TRBD1 matching over 9 bases. Germline-derived CDR1 and CDR2 are GTSNPN and SVGIG (reference sequence). The CDR3 contains 14 residues. V lost 4 bases, J lost 4 bases, and 5 bases stayed unmatched. CDR3 sequence (DNA): TGTGCCTGGAATTACAGGGGGCTCGGAAACACCATATATTTT. As protein: CAWNYRGLGNTIYF.

The chain joins TRBV27 to TRBJ2-2; maybe TRBD1 (6 bases). CDR1 and CDR2 (germline): MNHEY, SMNVEV (reference sequence). This CDR3 region has 14 residues. Trimming pared 7 bases from V and 5 bases from J, leaving 14 bases between. CDR3 residues: CASTLQGRTGELFF. In DNA form, the CDR3 reads TGTGCCAGCACCCTACAGGGTAGGACCGGGGAGCTGTTTTTT.

This clone was detected a few times. V usage is TRBV5-1 and J usage is TRBJ1-1, with 8 bases aligning to TRBD1. The J segment lost 0 bases and the V segment lost 4 bases, leaving 5 bases of the junction unmatched. This CDR3 has 15 amino acids. From germline, CDR1 is SGHRS and CDR2 YFSETQ. CDR3 in DNA: TGCGCCAGCAGCCCTCGACAGGGGATGAACACTGAAGCTTTCTTT. It specifies CASSPRQGMNTEAFF.